Sequencing of this T cell receptor (beta chain) was carried out in a study of T-cell reconstitution after alpha-beta-depleted transplantation in children. Using unique molecular identifiers, the investigators prepared the TCRbeta library. TCRdb recomputed calls from the PCR reads with MiXCR, one row per CDR3 protein. Seen here are 4,000 to 6,000 distinct CDR3 sequences, approximately 7% observed once, and the top ten hold under 2%. The CDR3 extends over 17 amino acids. V lost 7 bases to trimming and J lost 0 bases, with 19 bases between them. By sample fraction, this clonotype is medium-sized. Its matching antigen is unknown. Findings of the study overall: Alpha-beta T cells about two months after transplant reportedly derived from several hundred expanded graft clones. Recipient T cells and thymic progenitors that survived gave rise to the high TCRbeta diversity observed at day 60 in some patients. A year had passed since transplant, and T-cell counts and diversity by then came mostly from newly produced T cells.

The TCR sequence derives from a boy under two years old who had a stem cell transplant for SCID, so the T cells may come from the graft donor. Sequenced here: PBMCs, mostly from graft donor cells, sampled 60 days after TCRalphabeta/CD19-depleted stem cell transplant. This chain connects TRBV12-3 or TRBV12-4 to TRBJ1-3, with D possibly TRBD1 on 6 matching bases. CDR3 sequence: CASKFGGLRLSGNTIYF. CDR3 bases: TGTGCCAGCAAGTTTGGGGGGCTGCGACTCTCTGGAAACACCATATATTTT.